A selection of T cell receptor beta chains follows, all from one sample in a study of neurological immune-mediated disorders. From the 5' RACE reads, TCRdb called clonotypes with MiXCR, one entry per CDR3 protein. The top ten hold approximately 9.5% of the sample, which has 64,000 or so distinct CDR3 sequences, 9.5% to 13% seen once. Sequencing was carried out using PBMCs. Receptors originate from a man aged 30-40 years in good health. CDR3s include the opening cysteine and the closing phenylalanine or tryptophan. D genes are given only for firm matches. Clone size is shown for a subset of rows, as once, few, many or a class of expanded clone.

CDR3nt: TGCAGTCTCAACAAGGACGGGGGGCTAGGGAATGAGCAGTTCTTC
CDR3aa: CSLNKDGGLGNEQFF
j_gene: TRBJ2-1
v_gene: TRBV20-1
abundance: many
d_gene: .

CDR3nt: TGTGCCAGCAGTGAAACGGGATTCAATGAGCAGTTCTTC
CDR3aa: CASSETGFNEQFF
j_gene: TRBJ2-1
v_gene: TRBV2
abundance: many
d_gene: .

CDR3nt: TGTGCCAGCAGTTATGGGGACAGTTCCTACGAGCAGTACTTC
CDR3aa: CASSYGDSSYEQYF
j_gene: TRBJ2-7
v_gene: TRBV6-5
abundance: .
d_gene: TRBD1

CDR3nt: TGTGCCAGCAGCCAAGTGGCCTACGAGCAGTACTTC
CDR3aa: CASSQVAYEQYF
j_gene: TRBJ2-7
v_gene: TRBV4-2
abundance: many
d_gene: .

CDR3nt: TGTGCCAGCAGTCAGGCGGGAGCCGGGGAGCTGTTTTTT
CDR3aa: CASSQAGAGELFF
j_gene: TRBJ2-2
v_gene: TRBV6-5
abundance: many
d_gene: TRBD2

CDR3nt: TGCAGTGCCCAACTAGCGGGGAGCACCGGGGAGCTGTTTTTT
CDR3aa: CSAQLAGSTGELFF
j_gene: TRBJ2-2
v_gene: TRBV20-1
abundance: .
d_gene: TRBD2

CDR3nt: TGTGCCAGCAGCTCCCTGGACAGGGGAATCTACGAGCAGTACTTC
CDR3aa: CASSSLDRGIYEQYF
j_gene: TRBJ2-7
v_gene: TRBV7-9
abundance: many
d_gene: TRBD1

CDR3nt: TGTGCCAGCAGTTTAAGCGTCGGGTTAACTGAAGCTTTCTTT
CDR3aa: CASSLSVGLTEAFF
j_gene: TRBJ1-1
v_gene: TRBV12-3/TRBV12-4
abundance: medium-sized
d_gene: .

CDR3nt: TGTGCCAGCAGTTTATTGCCGACAGGGGTTGTGTACGAGCAGTACTTC
CDR3aa: CASSLLPTGVVYEQYF
j_gene: TRBJ2-7
v_gene: TRBV27
abundance: many
d_gene: TRBD1

CDR3nt: TGTGCCAGCAGCCGGGCTAGCATAGGGGAGACCCAGTACTTC
CDR3aa: CASSRASIGETQYF
j_gene: TRBJ2-5
v_gene: TRBV14
abundance: many
d_gene: .

CDR3nt: TGCAGCGTTGATGCATCAGGACTAGCGGGAGGCAATGAGCAGTTCTTC
CDR3aa: CSVDASGLAGGNEQFF
j_gene: TRBJ2-1
v_gene: TRBV29-1
abundance: many
d_gene: TRBD2

CDR3nt: TGTGCCAGCAGTGAGGCAGGGGACGGGGCCAACGTCCTGACTTTC
CDR3aa: CASSEAGDGANVLTF
j_gene: TRBJ2-6
v_gene: TRBV6-4
abundance: many
d_gene: .

CDR3nt: TGTGCCAGCAGCACCCGAAACTATGGCTACACCTTC
CDR3aa: CASSTRNYGYTF
j_gene: TRBJ1-2
v_gene: TRBV7-2
abundance: .
d_gene: .

CDR3nt: TGTGCCAGCAGCGTAAGCAGGGGGGGTGAAAAACTGTTTTTT
CDR3aa: CASSVSRGGEKLFF
j_gene: TRBJ1-4
v_gene: TRBV9
abundance: .
d_gene: TRBD1

CDR3nt: TGCGCCAGCAGCCTGGATCGCGGACTAGTGCGGGGTCTCGATGAGCAGTTCTTC
CDR3aa: CASSLDRGLVRGLDEQFF
j_gene: TRBJ2-1
v_gene: TRBV5-1
abundance: many
d_gene: TRBD2

CDR3nt: TGCAGCGTCTCGCCGGGAGGGCGAGAGACCCAGTACTTC
CDR3aa: CSVSPGGRETQYF
j_gene: TRBJ2-5
v_gene: TRBV29-1
abundance: many
d_gene: TRBD2

CDR3nt: TGCGCCAGCAGCAGGGGACAGTCCTTAGAGACCCAGTACTTC
CDR3aa: CASSRGQSLETQYF
j_gene: TRBJ2-5
v_gene: TRBV5-1
abundance: .
d_gene: TRBD1

CDR3nt: TGTGCCAGCTCACGGACAGAAGACACAGATACGCAGTATTTT
CDR3aa: CASSRTEDTDTQYF
j_gene: TRBJ2-3
v_gene: TRBV18
abundance: many
d_gene: .

CDR3nt: TGTGCCAGCAGTCAGACAGGGGTCCCCGGGGAGCTGTTTTTT
CDR3aa: CASSQTGVPGELFF
j_gene: TRBJ2-2
v_gene: TRBV6-5
abundance: many
d_gene: TRBD1

CDR3nt: TGTGCCAGCAGCGTCCGGGGACTAGCGGGAGTTGGCCAAGAGACCCAGTACTTC
CDR3aa: CASSVRGLAGVGQETQYF
j_gene: TRBJ2-5
v_gene: TRBV9
abundance: many
d_gene: TRBD2

CDR3nt: TGTGCCAGCAGCTCCGGAACAGCCCCGAGCACAGATACGCAGTATTTT
CDR3aa: CASSSGTAPSTDTQYF
j_gene: TRBJ2-3
v_gene: TRBV11-2
abundance: many
d_gene: .

CDR3nt: TGTGCCACCCGTGAGGATCCTGGGGCCAACGTCCTGACTTTC
CDR3aa: CATREDPGANVLTF
j_gene: TRBJ2-6
v_gene: TRBV28
abundance: many
d_gene: .

CDR3nt: TGTGCCAGCTCCAAGAACACTGAAGCTTTCTTT
CDR3aa: CASSKNTEAFF
j_gene: TRBJ1-1
v_gene: TRBV5-5
abundance: many
d_gene: .

CDR3nt: TGTGCCAGCAAATTAGGCCATAACAATGAGCAGTTCTTC
CDR3aa: CASKLGHNNEQFF
j_gene: TRBJ2-1
v_gene: TRBV2
abundance: many
d_gene: .

CDR3nt: TGTGCCAGTCTCCCAGGCCCGGCGGGAGGGCCGGAGGAGACCCAGTACTTC
CDR3aa: CASLPGPAGGPEETQYF
j_gene: TRBJ2-5
v_gene: TRBV12-3/TRBV12-4
abundance: .
d_gene: TRBD2

CDR3nt: TGTGCCAGCAGTTTTGGTGGGGAGCTGTTTTTT
CDR3aa: CASSFGGELFF
j_gene: TRBJ2-2
v_gene: TRBV12-3/TRBV12-4
abundance: .
d_gene: .

CDR3nt: TGTGCCAGCAGCGAGGGACGGCGGAACACTGAAGCTTTCTTT
CDR3aa: CASSEGRRNTEAFF
j_gene: TRBJ1-1
v_gene: TRBV28
abundance: many
d_gene: .

CDR3nt: TGCAGCGTTGTAGGTACGGCCGTGGACACTGAAGCTTTCTTT
CDR3aa: CSVVGTAVDTEAFF
j_gene: TRBJ1-1
v_gene: TRBV29-1
abundance: many
d_gene: .

CDR3nt: TGTGCCATCAGTGTTGAGGGGATCGAGCAGTACTTC
CDR3aa: CAISVEGIEQYF
j_gene: TRBJ2-7
v_gene: TRBV10-3
abundance: .
d_gene: .

CDR3nt: TGCGCCAGCAGCCCGGAAGACCGGGATACGCAGTATTTT
CDR3aa: CASSPEDRDTQYF
j_gene: TRBJ2-3
v_gene: TRBV10-2
abundance: many
d_gene: .

CDR3nt: TGCAGCTCGTCGACCGTCTCTAGCACAGATACGCAGTATTTT
CDR3aa: CSSSTVSSTDTQYF
j_gene: TRBJ2-3
v_gene: TRBV29-1
abundance: .
d_gene: .

CDR3nt: TGCGCCAGCAGCCGGGAAGCGGGAGGCTCCTACGAGCAGTACTTC
CDR3aa: CASSREAGGSYEQYF
j_gene: TRBJ2-7
v_gene: TRBV5-1
abundance: .
d_gene: TRBD2

CDR3nt: TGTGCCACCAGCAGGGGACCCACCTACGAGCAGTACTTC
CDR3aa: CATSRGPTYEQYF
j_gene: TRBJ2-7
v_gene: TRBV15
abundance: many
d_gene: .

CDR3nt: TGTGCCAGCAGTTTTCAGGGTAGTAATGAAAAACTGTTTTTT
CDR3aa: CASSFQGSNEKLFF
j_gene: TRBJ1-4
v_gene: TRBV28
abundance: .
d_gene: .

CDR3nt: TGTGCCAGCAGCTCCACAGGGGAATACCAAGAGACCCAGTACTTC
CDR3aa: CASSSTGEYQETQYF
j_gene: TRBJ2-5
v_gene: TRBV7-9
abundance: many
d_gene: TRBD1

CDR3nt: TGTGCCAGCAGCGTGGACTACGACTCGGCCAATGAGCAGTTCTTC
CDR3aa: CASSVDYDSANEQFF
j_gene: TRBJ2-1
v_gene: TRBV9
abundance: many
d_gene: .

CDR3nt: TGTGCCAGCCAGAGAGAGGGAGGACAGGGGGCGATTACGAGATCCAATGAGCAGTTCTTC
CDR3aa: CASQREGGQGAITRSNEQFF
j_gene: TRBJ2-1
v_gene: TRBV11-2
abundance: many
d_gene: TRBD1

CDR3nt: TGTGCCAGCAGTCGACAGGGGGGCAACACTGAAGCTTTCTTT
CDR3aa: CASSRQGGNTEAFF
j_gene: TRBJ1-1
v_gene: TRBV6-5
abundance: many
d_gene: TRBD1

CDR3nt: TGCGCCAGCAGCTGGTCGGAGCTCCCGGGCATCGGGGAGCTGTTTTTT
CDR3aa: CASSWSELPGIGELFF
j_gene: TRBJ2-2
v_gene: TRBV5-1
abundance: many
d_gene: .

CDR3nt: TGTGCCAGCAGCTCTAGCGGGAGTATCTACAATGAGCAGTTCTTC
CDR3aa: CASSSSGSIYNEQFF
j_gene: TRBJ2-1
v_gene: TRBV7-2
abundance: many
d_gene: TRBD2